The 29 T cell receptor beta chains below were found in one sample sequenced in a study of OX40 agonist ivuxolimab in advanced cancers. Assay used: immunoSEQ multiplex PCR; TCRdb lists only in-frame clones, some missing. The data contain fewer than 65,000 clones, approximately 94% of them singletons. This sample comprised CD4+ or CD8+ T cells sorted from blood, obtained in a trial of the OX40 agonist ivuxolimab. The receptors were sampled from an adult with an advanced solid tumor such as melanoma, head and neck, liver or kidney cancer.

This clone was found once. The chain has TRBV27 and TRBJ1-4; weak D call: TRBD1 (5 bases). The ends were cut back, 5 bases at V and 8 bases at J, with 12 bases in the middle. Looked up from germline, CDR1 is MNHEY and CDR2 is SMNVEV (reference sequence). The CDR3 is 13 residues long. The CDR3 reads CASSRRGPEKLFF. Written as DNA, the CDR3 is TGTGCCAGCAGTAGGAGGGGTCCGGAAAAACTGTTTTTT.

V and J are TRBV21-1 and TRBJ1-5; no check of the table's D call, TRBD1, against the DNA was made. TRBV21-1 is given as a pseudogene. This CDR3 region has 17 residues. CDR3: CASSKGGGQLSNQPQHF. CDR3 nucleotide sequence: TGTGCCAGCAGCAAAGGTGGGGGACAGCTTAGCAATCAGCCCCAGCATTTT.

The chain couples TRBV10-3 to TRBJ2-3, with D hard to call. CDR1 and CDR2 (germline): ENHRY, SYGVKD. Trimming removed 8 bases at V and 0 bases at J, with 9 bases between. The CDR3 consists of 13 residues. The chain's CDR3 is CAISPGSTDTQYF. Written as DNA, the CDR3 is TGTGCCATCTCGCCAGGTAGCACAGATACGCAGTATTTT.

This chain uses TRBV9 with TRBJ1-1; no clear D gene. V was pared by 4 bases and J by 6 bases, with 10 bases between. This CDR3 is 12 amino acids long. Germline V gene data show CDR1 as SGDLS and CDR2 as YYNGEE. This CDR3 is CASSPPTSEAFF. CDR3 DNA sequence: TGTGCCAGCAGCCCCCCGACCTCTGAAGCTTTCTTT.

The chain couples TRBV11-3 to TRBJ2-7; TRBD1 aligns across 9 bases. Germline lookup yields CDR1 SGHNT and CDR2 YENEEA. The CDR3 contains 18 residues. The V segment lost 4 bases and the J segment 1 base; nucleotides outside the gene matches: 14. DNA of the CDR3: TGTGCCAGCAGCTCCGAGCCGCGAACAGGGGGCAAATCCTACGAGCAGTACTTC. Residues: CASSSEPRTGGKSYEQYF.

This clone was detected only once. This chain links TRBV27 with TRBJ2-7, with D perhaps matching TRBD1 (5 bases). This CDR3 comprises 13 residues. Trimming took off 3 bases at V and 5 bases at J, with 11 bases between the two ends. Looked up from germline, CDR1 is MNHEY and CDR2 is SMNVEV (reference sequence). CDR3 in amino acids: CASSFGTGNEQYF. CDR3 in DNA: TGTGCCAGCAGTTTCGGAACAGGAAACGAGCAGTACTTC.

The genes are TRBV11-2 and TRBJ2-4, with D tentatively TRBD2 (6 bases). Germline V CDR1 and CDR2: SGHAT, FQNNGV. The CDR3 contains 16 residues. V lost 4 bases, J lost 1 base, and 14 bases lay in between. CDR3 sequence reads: CASSSVGLAAKNIQYF. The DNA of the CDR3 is TGTGCCAGCAGCTCCGTGGGACTTGCGGCCAAAAACATTCAGTACTTC. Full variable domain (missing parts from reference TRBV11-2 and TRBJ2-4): EAGVAQSPRYKIIEKRQSVAFWCNPISGHATLYWYQQILGQGPKLLIQFQNNGVVDDSQLPKDRFSAERLKGVDSTLKIQPAKLEDSAVYLCASSSVGLAAKNIQYFGAGTRLSVL.

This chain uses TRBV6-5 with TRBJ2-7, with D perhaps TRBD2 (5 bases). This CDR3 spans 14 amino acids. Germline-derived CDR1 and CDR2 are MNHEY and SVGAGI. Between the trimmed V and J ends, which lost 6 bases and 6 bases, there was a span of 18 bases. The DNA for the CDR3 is TGTGCCAGCAGCCCCGGGTTCGGGGTAGGCGAGCAGTACTTC. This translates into CASSPGFGVGEQYF.

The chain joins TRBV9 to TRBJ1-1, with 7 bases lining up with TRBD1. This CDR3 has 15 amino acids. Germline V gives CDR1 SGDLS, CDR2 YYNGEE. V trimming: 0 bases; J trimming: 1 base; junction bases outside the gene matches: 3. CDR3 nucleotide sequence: TGTGCCAGCAGCGTAGAGGGGGCGGAGAACACTGAAGCTTTCTTT. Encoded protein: CASSVEGAENTEAFF.

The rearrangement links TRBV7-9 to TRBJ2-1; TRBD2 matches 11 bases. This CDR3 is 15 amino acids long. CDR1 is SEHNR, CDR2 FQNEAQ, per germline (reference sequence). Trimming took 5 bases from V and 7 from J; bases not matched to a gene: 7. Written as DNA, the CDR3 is TGTGCCAGCAGCCCCCTAGCGGGAGGTACTAATGAGCAGTTCTTC. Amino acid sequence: CASSPLAGGTNEQFF.

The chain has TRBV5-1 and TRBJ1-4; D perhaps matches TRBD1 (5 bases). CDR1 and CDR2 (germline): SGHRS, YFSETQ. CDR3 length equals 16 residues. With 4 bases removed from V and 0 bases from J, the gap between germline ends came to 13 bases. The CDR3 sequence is CASSPGDRATNEKLFF. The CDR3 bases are TGCGCCAGCAGCCCGGGGGACCGAGCAACTAATGAAAAACTGTTTTTT.

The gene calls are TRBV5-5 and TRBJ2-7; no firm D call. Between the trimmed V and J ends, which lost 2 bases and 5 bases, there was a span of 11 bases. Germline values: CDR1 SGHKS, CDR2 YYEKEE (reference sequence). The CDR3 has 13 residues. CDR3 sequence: CASSFGRNNEQYF. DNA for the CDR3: TGTGCCAGCAGCTTCGGTCGAAACAACGAGCAGTACTTC.

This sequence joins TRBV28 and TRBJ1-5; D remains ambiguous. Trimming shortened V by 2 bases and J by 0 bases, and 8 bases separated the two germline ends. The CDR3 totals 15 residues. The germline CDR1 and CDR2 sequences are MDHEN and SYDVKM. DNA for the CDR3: TGTGCCAGCAGTTTACTTGTTTATAGCAATCAGCCCCAGCATTTT. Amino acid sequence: CASSLLVYSNQPQHF. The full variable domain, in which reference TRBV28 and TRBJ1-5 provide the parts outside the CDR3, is DVKVTQSSRYLVKRTGEKVFLECVQDMDHENMFWYRQDPGLGLRLIYFSYDVKMKEKGDIPEGYSVSREKKERFSLILESASTNQTSMYLCASSLLVYSNQPQHFGDGTRLSIL.

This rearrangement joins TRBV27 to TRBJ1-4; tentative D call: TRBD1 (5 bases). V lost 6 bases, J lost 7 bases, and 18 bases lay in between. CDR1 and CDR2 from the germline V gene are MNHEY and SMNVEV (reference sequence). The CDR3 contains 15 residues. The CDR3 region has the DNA TGTGCCAGCAGACTACAGGCAGCCCCGGGTGAAAAACTGTTTTTT. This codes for CASRLQAAPGEKLFF. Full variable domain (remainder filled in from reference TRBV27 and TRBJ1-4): EAQVTQNPRYLITVTGKKLTVTCSQNMNHEYMSWYRQDPGLGLRQIYYSMNVEVTDKGDVPEGYKVSRKEKRNFPLILESPSPNQTSLYFCASRLQAAPGEKLFFGSGTQLSVL.

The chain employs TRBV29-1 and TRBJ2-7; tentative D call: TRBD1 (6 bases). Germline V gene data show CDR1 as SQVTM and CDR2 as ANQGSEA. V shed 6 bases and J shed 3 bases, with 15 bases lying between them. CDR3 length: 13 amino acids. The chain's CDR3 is CSVGPGQSYEQYF. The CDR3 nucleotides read TGCAGCGTGGGACCGGGACAAAGCTACGAGCAGTACTTC.

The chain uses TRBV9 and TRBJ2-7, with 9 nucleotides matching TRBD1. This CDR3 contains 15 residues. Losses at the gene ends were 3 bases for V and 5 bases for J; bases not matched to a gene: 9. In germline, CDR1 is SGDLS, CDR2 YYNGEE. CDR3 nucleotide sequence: TGTGCCAGCAGCGCATACCGGGACAGGGCTCACGAGCAGTACTTC. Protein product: CASSAYRDRAHEQYF.

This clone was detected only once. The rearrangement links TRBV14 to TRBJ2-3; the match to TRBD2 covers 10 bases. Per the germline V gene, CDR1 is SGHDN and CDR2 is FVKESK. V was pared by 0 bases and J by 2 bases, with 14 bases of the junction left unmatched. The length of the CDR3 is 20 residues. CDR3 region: CASSQDPRSAGGPNTDTQYF. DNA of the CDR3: TGTGCCAGCAGCCAAGACCCCCGGTCAGCGGGAGGGCCCAACACAGATACGCAGTATTTT.

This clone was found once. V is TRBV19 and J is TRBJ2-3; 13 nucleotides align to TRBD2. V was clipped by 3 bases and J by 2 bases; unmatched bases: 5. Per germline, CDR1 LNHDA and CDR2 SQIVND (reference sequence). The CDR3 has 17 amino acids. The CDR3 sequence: CASSIRLAGGITDTQYF. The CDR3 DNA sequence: TGTGCCAGTAGTATTCGACTAGCGGGAGGTATCACAGATACGCAGTATTTT. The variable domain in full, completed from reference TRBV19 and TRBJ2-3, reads DGGITQSPKYLFRKEGQNVTLSCEQNLNHDAMYWYRQDPGQGLRLIYYSQIVNDFQKGDIAEGYSVSREKKESFPLTVTSAQKNPTAFYLCASSIRLAGGITDTQYFGPGTRLTVL.

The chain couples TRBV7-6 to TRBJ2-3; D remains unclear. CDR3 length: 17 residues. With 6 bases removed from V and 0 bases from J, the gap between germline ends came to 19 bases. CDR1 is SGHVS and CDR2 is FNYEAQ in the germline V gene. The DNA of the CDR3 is TGTGCCAGCAGTCTAGGAGAAAGAGCCGGGAGCACAGATACGCAGTATTTT. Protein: CASSLGERAGSTDTQYF.

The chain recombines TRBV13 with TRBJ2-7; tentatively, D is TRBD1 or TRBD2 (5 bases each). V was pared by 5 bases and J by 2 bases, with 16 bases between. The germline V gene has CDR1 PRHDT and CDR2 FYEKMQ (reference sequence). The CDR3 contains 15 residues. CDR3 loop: CASSPPGTAAYEQYF. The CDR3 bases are TGTGCCAGCAGCCCTCCCGGGACCGCAGCCTACGAGCAGTACTTC.

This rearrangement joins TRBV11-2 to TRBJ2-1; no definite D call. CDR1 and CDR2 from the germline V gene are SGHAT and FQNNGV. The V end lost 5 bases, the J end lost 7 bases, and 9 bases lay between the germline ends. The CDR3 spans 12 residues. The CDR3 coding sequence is TGTGCCAGCAGCCCCGACGAAAATGAGCAGTTCTTC. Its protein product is CASSPDENEQFF.

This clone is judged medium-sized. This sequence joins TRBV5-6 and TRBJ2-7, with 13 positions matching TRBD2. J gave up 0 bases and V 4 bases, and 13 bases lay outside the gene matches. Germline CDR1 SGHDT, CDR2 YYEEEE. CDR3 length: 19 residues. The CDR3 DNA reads TGTGCCAGCAGCGCAAGGTGGACTAGCGGGAGCCACTTCTCCTACGAGCAGTACTTC. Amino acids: CASSARWTSGSHFSYEQYF.

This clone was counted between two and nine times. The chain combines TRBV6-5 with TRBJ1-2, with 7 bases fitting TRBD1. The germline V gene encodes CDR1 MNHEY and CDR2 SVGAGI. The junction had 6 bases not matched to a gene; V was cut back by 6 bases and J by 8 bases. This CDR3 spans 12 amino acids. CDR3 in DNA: TGTGCCAGCAGGGCAGGGGGGTTCGGCTACACCTTC. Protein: CASRAGGFGYTF.

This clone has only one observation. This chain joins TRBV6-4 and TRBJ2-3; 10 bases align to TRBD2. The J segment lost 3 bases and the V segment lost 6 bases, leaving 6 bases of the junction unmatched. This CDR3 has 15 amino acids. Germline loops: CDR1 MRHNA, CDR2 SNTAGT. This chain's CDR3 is CASRTGTSDTDTQYF. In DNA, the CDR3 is TGTGCCAGCAGAACCGGGACTAGCGATACAGATACGCAGTATTTT.

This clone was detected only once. The CDR3 nucleotides are TGTGCCTGGAGCACTTGGGAAAGGGCCTACAATGAGCAGTTCTTC. Residues: CAWSTWERAYNEQFF. The V call is TRBV30, the J call TRBJ2-1; no definite D call. Per the germline V gene, CDR1 is GTSNPN and CDR2 is SVGIG (reference sequence). Trimming left V 3 bases short and J 2 bases short, with 14 bases between. CDR3 length: 15 amino acids.

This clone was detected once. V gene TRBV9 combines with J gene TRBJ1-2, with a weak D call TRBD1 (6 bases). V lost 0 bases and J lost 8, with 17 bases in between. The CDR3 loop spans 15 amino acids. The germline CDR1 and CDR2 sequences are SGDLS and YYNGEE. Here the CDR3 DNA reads TGTGCCAGCAGCGTAGTCGGGGCAGGGGATTCGGGCTACACCTTC. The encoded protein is CASSVVGAGDSGYTF.

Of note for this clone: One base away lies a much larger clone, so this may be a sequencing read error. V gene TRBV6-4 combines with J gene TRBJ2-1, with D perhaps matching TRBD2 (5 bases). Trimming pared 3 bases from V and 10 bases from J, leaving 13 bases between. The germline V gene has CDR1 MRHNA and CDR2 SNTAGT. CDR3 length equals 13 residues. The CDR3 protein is CASSELASTEQFF. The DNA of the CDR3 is TGTGCCAGCAGTGAATTGGCTAGCACCGAGCAGTTCTTC.

In DNA, the CDR3 is TGTGCCAGCAGCTACAGAAGTACCTCCTACGAGCAGTACTTC. Encoded protein: CASSYRSTSYEQYF. V is TRBV28 and J is TRBJ2-7; D ambiguous. Germline lookup yields CDR1 MDHEN and CDR2 SYDVKM. Trimming pared 6 bases from V and 0 bases from J, leaving 12 bases between. There are 14 residues in the CDR3.

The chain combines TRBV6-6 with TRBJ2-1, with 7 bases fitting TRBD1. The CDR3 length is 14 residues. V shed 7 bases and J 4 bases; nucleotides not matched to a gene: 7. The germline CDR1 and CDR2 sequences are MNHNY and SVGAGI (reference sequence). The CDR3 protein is CASTLSGGYNEQFF. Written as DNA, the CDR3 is TGTGCCAGCACCCTCTCAGGGGGTTACAATGAGCAGTTCTTC.